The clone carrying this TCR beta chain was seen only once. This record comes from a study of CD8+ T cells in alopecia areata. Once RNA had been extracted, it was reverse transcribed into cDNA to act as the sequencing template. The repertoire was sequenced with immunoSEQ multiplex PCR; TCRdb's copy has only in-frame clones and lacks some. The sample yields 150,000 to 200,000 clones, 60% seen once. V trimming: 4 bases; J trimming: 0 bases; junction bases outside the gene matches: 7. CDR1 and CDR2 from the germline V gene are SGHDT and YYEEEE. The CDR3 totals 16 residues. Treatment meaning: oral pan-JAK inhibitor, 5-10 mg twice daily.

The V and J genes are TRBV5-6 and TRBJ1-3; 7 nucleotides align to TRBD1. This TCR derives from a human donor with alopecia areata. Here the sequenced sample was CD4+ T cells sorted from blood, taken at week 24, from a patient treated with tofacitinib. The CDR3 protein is CASSLDRQYSGNTIYF. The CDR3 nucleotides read TGTGCCAGCAGCCTGGACAGGCAATACTCTGGAAACACCATATATTTT.